Sequencing of this T cell receptor beta chain was carried out in a study of T-cell reconstitution after alpha-beta-depleted transplantation in children. This clonotype was found many times. Between the trimmed V and J ends, which lost 0 bases and 1 base, there was a span of 7 bases. The CDR3 sequence is 14 residues long. The germline V gene has CDR1 LGHNA and CDR2 YNFKEQ. Researchers prepared the TCRbeta library using unique molecular identifiers, the study reports. One entry per CDR3 protein results from TCRdb running MiXCR on the PCR reads. This sample has about 240,000 distinct CDR3 sequences, with approximately 12% found just once.

This chain joins TRBV4-2 and TRBJ2-7; D possibly corresponds to TRBD2 (5 bases). This material consisted of PBMCs from the stem cell graft donor, taken from the stem cell graft. The source is a human donor who donated a stem cell graft to a child with acute lymphoblastic leukemia. Here the CDR3 DNA reads TGTGCCAGCAGCCAAGAGGAGGAGTCCTACGAGCAGTACTTC. This sequence encodes CASSQEEESYEQYF.